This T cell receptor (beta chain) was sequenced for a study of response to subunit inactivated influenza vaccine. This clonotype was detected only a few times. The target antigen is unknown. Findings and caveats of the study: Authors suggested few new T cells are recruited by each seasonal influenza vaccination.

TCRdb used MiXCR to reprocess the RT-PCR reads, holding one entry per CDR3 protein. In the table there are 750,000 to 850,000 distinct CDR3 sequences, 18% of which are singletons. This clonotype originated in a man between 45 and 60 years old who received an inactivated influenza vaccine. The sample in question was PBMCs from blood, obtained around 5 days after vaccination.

The CDR3: CASSPTGPPLEQYF. The CDR3 DNA reads as TGTGCCAGCAGCCCAACAGGACCTCCACTCGAGCAGTACTTC. The rearrangement uses TRBV12-3 or TRBV12-4 and TRBJ2-7, with a weak D call TRBD1 (5 bases). With 6 bases removed from V and 6 bases from J, the gap between germline ends came to 18 bases. The CDR3 has 14 amino acids.